The 28 T cell receptor beta chains reported below all come from one sample, sequenced in a study of cytomegalovirus exposure and HLA in healthy donors. The PCR contained 60 Vbeta and 13 Jbeta primers. The assay was immunoSEQ multiplex PCR, and TCRdb's table has in-frame clones only and misses some. The sample carries about 64,000 clones, 60% to 80% recorded once. The sequenced sample was PBMCs. Every receptor here comes from a male donor in good health and CMV-seropositive.

The chain couples TRBV5-4 to TRBJ2-1, with 12 bases matching TRBD2. Per germline, CDR1 SGHNT and CDR2 YYREEE (reference sequence). This CDR3 is 15 amino acids long. V lost 1 base to trimming and J lost 8 bases; unmatched junction nucleotides: 4. The CDR3 sequence: CASSLPSGGGYEQFF. CDR3 DNA sequence: TGTGCCAGCAGCTTGCCTAGCGGGGGGGGATATGAGCAGTTCTTC. Based on the CDR3 plus reference TRBV5-4 and TRBJ2-1, the full variable domain is ETGVTQSPTHLIKTRGQQVTLRCSSQSGHNTVSWYQQALGQGPQFIFQYYREEENGRGNFPPRFSGLQFPNYSSELNVNALELDDSALYLCASSLPSGGGYEQFFGPGTRLTVL.

The chain employs TRBV5-6 and TRBJ1-1; maybe TRBD1 (6 bases). The CDR3 sequence is 16 residues long. The V gene lost 1 base and the J gene lost 1 base, with 14 bases spanning the gap. CDR1 is SGHDT, CDR2 YYEEEE, per germline. CDR3 in DNA: TGTGCCAGCAGCTTGCCTAAAACAGGGCGGAACACTGAAGCTTTCTTT. Protein: CASSLPKTGRNTEAFF. Drawing the rest from reference TRBV5-6 and TRBJ1-1, the complete variable domain is DAGVTQSPTHLIKTRGQQVTLRCSPKSGHDTVSWYQQALGQGPQFIFQYYEEEERQRGNFPDRFSGHQFPNYSSELNVNALLLGDSALYLCASSLPKTGRNTEAFFGQGTRLTVV.

This clone occurred a few times. The V and J genes are TRBV18 and TRBJ1-1, with TRBD1 matching over 9 bases. Trimming cost V 2 bases and J 13 bases; bases outside gene matches: 8. There are 13 residues in the CDR3. Germline V gene sequence: CDR1 KGHSH, CDR2 LQKENI. The CDR3 here is CASSPSRDRVSFF. The CDR3 nucleotides are TGTGCCAGCTCACCAAGTAGGGACAGGGTTAGTTTCTTT.

The table lists this clone with a few counts. The rearrangement uses TRBV5-1 and TRBJ2-5, with 8 bases fitting TRBD1. There are 14 residues in the CDR3. The J segment lost 5 bases and the V segment lost 4 bases, leaving 7 bases of the junction unmatched. In germline, CDR1 is SGHRS, CDR2 YFSETQ. The DNA of the CDR3 is TGCGCCAGCAGCCATGGACAGGGAAGGGAGACCCAGTACTTC. It is translated as CASSHGQGRETQYF. Filled out from reference TRBV5-1 and TRBJ2-5, the complete variable domain reads KAGVTQTPRYLIKTRGQQVTLSCSPISGHRSVSWYQQTPGQGLQFLFEYFSETQRNKGNFPGRFSGRQFSNSRSEMNVSTLELGDSALYLCASSHGQGRETQYFGPGTRLLVL.

The gene calls are TRBV15 and TRBJ1-1, with 8 bases matching TRBD1. The CDR3 extends over 13 amino acids. Germline V gives CDR1 LNHNV, CDR2 YYDKDF (reference sequence). V was pared by 4 bases and J by 4 bases, with 2 bases of the junction left unmatched. The CDR3 nucleotides read TGTGCCACCAGCAACAGGGGGTCCACTGAAGCTTTCTTT. It is translated as CATSNRGSTEAFF. The whole variable domain, filled in from reference TRBV15 and TRBJ1-1, reads DAMVIQNPRYQVTQFGKPVTLSCSQTLNHNVMYWYQQKSSQAPKLLFHYYDKDFNNEADTPDNFQSRRPNTSFCFLDIRSPGLGDTAMYLCATSNRGSTEAFFGQGTRLTVV.

The genes are TRBV5-1 and TRBJ2-3, with 8 nucleotides matching TRBD2. The CDR3 is made up of 14 amino acids. Germline V gives CDR1 SGHRS, CDR2 YFSETQ. J gave up 5 bases and V 4 bases, and 6 bases lay outside the gene matches. CDR3 in amino acids: CASSGGGMLDTQYF. DNA of the CDR3: TGCGCCAGCAGCGGCGGGGGGATGTTAGATACGCAGTATTTT. Together with reference TRBV5-1 and TRBJ2-3, the CDR3 gives the full variable domain: KAGVTQTPRYLIKTRGQQVTLSCSPISGHRSVSWYQQTPGQGLQFLFEYFSETQRNKGNFPGRFSGRQFSNSRSEMNVSTLELGDSALYLCASSGGGMLDTQYFGPGTRLTVL.

This clone was recorded a few times. The chain joins TRBV7-2 to TRBJ1-3; tentative D call: TRBD1 (6 bases). Deletions cut 2 bases from V and 2 bases from J, with 13 bases between. CDR1 is SGHTA and CDR2 is FQGNSA in the germline V gene. The CDR3 loop spans 16 amino acids. The CDR3 loop reads CASSLSSGQTGNTIYF. The CDR3 nucleotides read TGTGCCAGCAGCTTATCCTCGGGACAAACTGGAAACACCATATATTTT.

This clone was seen only once. This chain connects TRBV9 to TRBJ2-3; TRBD2 aligns across 9 bases. Germline loops: CDR1 SGDLS, CDR2 YYNGEE. This CDR3 region has 18 residues. Trimming cost V 4 bases and J 4 bases; bases outside gene matches: 16. The CDR3 DNA sequence: TGTGCCAGCAGCCCCGGGGGACTAGCAGGGGTTGGTGCAGATACGCAGTATTTT. It is translated as CASSPGGLAGVGADTQYF.

This chain joins TRBV9 and TRBJ2-7, with D possibly matching TRBD1 (6 bases). Trimming took off 2 bases at V and 2 bases at J, with 17 bases between the two ends. This CDR3 spans 16 amino acids. The V gene's germline CDR1 is SGDLS and CDR2 YYNGEE. CDR3 protein: CASSVRDKVVPYEQYF. Here the CDR3 DNA reads TGTGCCAGCAGCGTTCGGGACAAAGTGGTACCCTACGAGCAGTACTTC.

The chain couples TRBV19 to TRBJ2-7, with D perhaps TRBD1 (5 bases). Trimming stripped 6 bases from V and 2 bases from J, with 17 bases between. CDR1 and CDR2 from the germline V gene are LNHDA and SQIVND (reference sequence). The CDR3 length is 15 residues. The CDR3 DNA is TGTGCCAGTAGCTGGGGCACAGGTCTTGCCTACGAGCAGTACTTC. Its protein is CASSWGTGLAYEQYF.

The rearrangement links TRBV30 to TRBJ2-7; TRBD2 is a possible D gene (6 bases). Germline loops: CDR1 GTSNPN, CDR2 SVGIG (reference sequence). The CDR3 runs to 12 residues. This CDR3 is CAWGRRRDEQYF. In DNA, the CDR3 is TGTGCTTGGGGGAGGCGAAGGGACGAGCAGTACTTC. The entire variable domain, with the rest obtained from reference TRBV30 and TRBJ2-7, is as follows: SQTIHQWPATLVQPVGSPLSLECTVEGTSNPNLYWYRQAAGRGLQLLFYSVGIGQISSEVPQNLSASRPQDRQFILSSKKLLLSDSGFYLCAWGRRRDEQYFGPGTRLTVT.

The rearrangement uses TRBV4-1 and TRBJ2-2; 8 positions match TRBD2. In germline, CDR1 is MGHRA, CDR2 YSYEKL. The CDR3 contains 17 residues. Trimming removed 4 bases from V and 1 base from J; junction bases left unmatched: 8. CDR3 residues: CASSLTQGLENTGELFF. CDR3 nucleotide sequence: TGCGCCAGCAGCCTTACCCAGGGACTAGAGAACACCGGGGAGCTGTTTTTT.

The V gene is TRBV29-1, the J gene TRBJ2-7; 13 bases align to TRBD2. Germline V gene sequence: CDR1 SQVTM, CDR2 ANQGSEA. The ends lost 7 bases at V and 1 base at J; junction bases unmatched: 4. This CDR3 has 14 amino acids. The CDR3 bases are TGCAGCGCTATGACTAGCGGGGGGTCCTACGAGCAGTACTTC. This sequence encodes CSAMTSGGSYEQYF.

The rearrangement links TRBV19 to TRBJ1-2; D is possibly TRBD1 (6 bases). Trimming removed 1 base at V and 3 bases at J, with 9 bases between. Germline V CDR1 and CDR2: LNHDA, SQIVND (reference sequence). The length of the CDR3 is 14 residues. The CDR3 here is CASSIVGADYGYTF. The CDR3 DNA reads TGTGCCAGTAGTATAGTGGGGGCGGACTATGGCTACACCTTC.

V gene TRBV5-1 combines with J gene TRBJ2-7, with D perhaps matching TRBD1 (7 bases). Germline V gives CDR1 SGHRS, CDR2 YFSETQ. This CDR3 is built from 15 residues. Trimming took 0 bases from V and 1 from J, leaving 11 bases between them. In nucleotides, the CDR3 is TGCGCCAGCAGCTTGGCAGCAGGGGGGTCCTACGAGCAGTACTTC. It encodes CASSLAAGGSYEQYF.

J is TRBJ2-7 and V is TRBV13; 7 nucleotides agree with TRBD1. The ends lost 3 bases at V and 5 bases at J; junction bases unmatched: 4. CDR1 PRHDT and CDR2 FYEKMQ come from the germline V gene (reference sequence). CDR3 length: 13 amino acids. CDR3 bases: TGTGCCAGCAGCTTGAGGGGGCCCGACGAGCAGTACTTC. This gives the protein CASSLRGPDEQYF.

V usage is TRBV5-4 and J usage is TRBJ1-2; tentatively, D is TRBD1 (6 bases). The V end was cut by 6 bases, the J end by 2 bases, with 17 bases between. The CDR3 consists of 15 residues. Germline CDR1 SGHNT, CDR2 YYREEE (reference sequence). CDR3 residues: CASTPDSNSNYGYTF. In DNA form, the CDR3 reads TGTGCCAGCACCCCGGACAGTAACTCCAACTATGGCTACACCTTC.

The chain carries TRBV10-3 and TRBJ1-6; D call uncertain. Germline loops: CDR1 ENHRY, CDR2 SYGVKD. The CDR3 spans 13 residues. V was pared by 7 bases and J by 7 bases, with 11 bases between. The CDR3 reads CAIMPGDNSPLHF. CDR3 DNA sequence: TGTGCCATCATGCCAGGTGACAATTCACCCCTCCACTTT.

The rearrangement joins TRBV5-1 to TRBJ2-1; 9 bases are a match to TRBD2. CDR1 and CDR2 (germline): SGHRS, YFSETQ. The V and J ends lost 4 bases and 7 bases, in that order; junction bases with no gene match: 9. The CDR3 loop spans 15 amino acids. In DNA, the CDR3 is TGCGCCAGCAGCCATTGGGCGGGGGGGCTAAATGAGCAGTTCTTC. Protein: CASSHWAGGLNEQFF. Together with reference TRBV5-1 and TRBJ2-1, the CDR3 gives the full variable domain: KAGVTQTPRYLIKTRGQQVTLSCSPISGHRSVSWYQQTPGQGLQFLFEYFSETQRNKGNFPGRFSGRQFSNSRSEMNVSTLELGDSALYLCASSHWAGGLNEQFFGPGTRLTVL.

The V gene is TRBV7-3, the J gene TRBJ1-4; D remains unclear. The CDR3 has 16 residues. With 2 bases removed from V and 0 bases from J, the gap between germline ends came to 10 bases. Germline V CDR1 and CDR2: SGHTA, FQGTGA. CDR3 protein: CASSLLARATNEKLFF. DNA of the CDR3: TGTGCCAGCAGCTTACTGGCTCGGGCAACTAATGAAAAACTGTTTTTT.

Here the CDR3 reads CASSLRNGGNQPQHF. Here the CDR3 DNA reads TGTGCCAGCAGCTTGCGGAATGGTGGCAATCAGCCCCAGCATTTT. The chain combines TRBV13 with TRBJ1-5; D gene ambiguous. V was shortened by 3 bases and J by 2 bases, with 11 bases between the two germline ends. The length of the CDR3 is 15 residues. CDR1 and CDR2 (germline): PRHDT, FYEKMQ (reference sequence).

Comments on this clone: The germline gene is not matched at one end of the junction; a read error may be the cause. This chain joins TRBV9 and TRBJ1-4; a weak D match, TRBD1 (5 bases). The CDR3 length is 15 residues. CDR1 and CDR2 from the germline V gene are SGDLS and YYNGEE. CDR3 nucleotides: TGTGCCAGCACTACCGGAGGGGCGCCTAAAGAAAAACTGTTTTTT. Its translation is CASTTGGAPKEKLFF.

This clone was detected only a few times. The chain combines TRBV19 with TRBJ2-5; 8 nucleotides line up with TRBD2. Germline V gives CDR1 LNHDA, CDR2 SQIVND (reference sequence). CDR3 length: 15 residues. With 4 bases clipped from V and 3 bases from J, the junction kept 7 bases outside the gene matches. The CDR3 coding sequence is TGTGCCAGTAGTAGAGGACCAGCGGGGGAAGAGACCCAGTACTTC. Translation: CASSRGPAGEETQYF.

The rearrangement uses TRBV7-8 and TRBJ2-7, with D possibly matching TRBD1 (5 bases). Germline CDR1 and CDR2: SGHVS and FQNEAQ. The CDR3 contains 13 residues. V was cut by 5 bases and J by 7 bases, with 15 bases left in between. The CDR3 loop is CASSIRGSDEQYF. CDR3 nucleotide sequence: TGTGCCAGCAGCATAAGGGGCTCTGATGAGCAGTACTTC.

This clone has just one count. The chain is built from TRBV30 and TRBJ1-2, with D possibly matching TRBD1 (5 bases). Per the germline V gene, CDR1 is GTSNPN and CDR2 is SVGIG (reference sequence). The CDR3 is 12 amino acids. CDR3 residues: CAIPRGDYGYTF. The CDR3, as DNA: TGTGCAATTCCAAGGGGTGACTATGGCTACACCTTC.

The V call is TRBV7-2, the J call TRBJ2-3; TRBD2 might be the D (5 bases). CDR3 length: 17 residues. V was trimmed by 1 base and J by 2 bases, leaving 16 bases between them. Per germline, CDR1 SGHTA and CDR2 FQGNSA. CDR3 nucleotide sequence: TGTGCCAGCAGCTTAGGTGGTACTCGACTACTCACAGATACGCAGTATTTT. Encoded protein: CASSLGGTRLLTDTQYF.

The V gene is TRBV27, the J gene TRBJ2-7; 11 nucleotides agree with TRBD2. CDR3 length: 15 residues. The V segment lost 5 bases and the J segment 2 bases; nucleotides outside the gene matches: 5. Germline lookup yields CDR1 MNHEY and CDR2 SMNVEV (reference sequence). CDR3 amino acids: CASSPETSGAYEQYF. The CDR3 DNA sequence: TGTGCCAGCAGTCCCGAGACTAGCGGGGCCTACGAGCAGTACTTC.

This chain uses TRBV9 with TRBJ2-3; 9 positions agree with TRBD2. The CDR3 consists of 17 residues. Per germline, CDR1 SGDLS and CDR2 YYNGEE. Trimming cost V 0 bases and J 0 bases; bases outside gene matches: 5. CDR3 in DNA: TGTGCCAGCAGCGTAGGGCTAGCGGGGTCTAGCACAGATACGCAGTATTTT. It specifies CASSVGLAGSSTDTQYF.